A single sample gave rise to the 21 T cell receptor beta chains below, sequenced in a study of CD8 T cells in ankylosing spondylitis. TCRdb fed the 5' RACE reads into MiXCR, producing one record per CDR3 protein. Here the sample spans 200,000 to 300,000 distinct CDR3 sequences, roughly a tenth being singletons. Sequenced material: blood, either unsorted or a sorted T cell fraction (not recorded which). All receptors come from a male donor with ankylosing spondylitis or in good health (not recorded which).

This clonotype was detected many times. CDR3 residues: CASSLTGGHQETQYF. In DNA, the CDR3 is TGCGCCAGCAGCTTGACGGGGGGCCACCAAGAGACCCAGTACTTC. The V call is TRBV5-1, the J call TRBJ2-5; D is possibly TRBD2 (7 bases). CDR3 size: 15 residues. V gave up 1 base and J gave up 0 bases, with 10 bases separating them. Germline CDR1 SGHRS, CDR2 YFSETQ.

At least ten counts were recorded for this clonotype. Here the CDR3 reads CASSYSTQGRGPSGTEAFF. The CDR3 bases are TGTGCCAGCAGTTACTCGACCCAGGGTCGGGGACCTTCGGGGACTGAAGCTTTCTTT. The gene calls are TRBV6-2 or TRBV6-3 and TRBJ1-1, with D maybe TRBD1 (5 bases). Germline loops: CDR1 MNHEY, CDR2 SVGEGT. The V and J ends lost 0 bases and 5 bases respectively, with 25 bases between them. CDR3 length: 19 amino acids.

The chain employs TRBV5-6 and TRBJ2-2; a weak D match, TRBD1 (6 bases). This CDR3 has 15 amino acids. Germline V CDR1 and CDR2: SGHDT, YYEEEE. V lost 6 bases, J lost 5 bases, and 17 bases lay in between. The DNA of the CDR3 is TGTGCCAGCAAATTCGGAAGCAGGGGAACCGGGGAGCTGTTTTTT. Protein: CASKFGSRGTGELFF.

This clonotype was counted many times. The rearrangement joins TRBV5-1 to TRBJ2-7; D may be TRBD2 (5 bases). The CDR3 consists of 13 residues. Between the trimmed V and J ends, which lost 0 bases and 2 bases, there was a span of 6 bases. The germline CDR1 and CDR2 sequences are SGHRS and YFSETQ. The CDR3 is CASSLDGTYEQYF. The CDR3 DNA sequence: TGCGCCAGCAGCTTGGACGGGACCTACGAGCAGTACTTC.

As DNA, the CDR3 is TGTGCCAGTAGTCTTCCGGGACTAGGAAATGAAAAACTGTTTTTT. It translates to CASSLPGLGNEKLFF. J is TRBJ1-4 and V is TRBV19, with D possibly being TRBD1 (5 bases). V lost 5 bases, J lost 5 bases, and 15 bases lay in between. The CDR3 length is 15 residues. The germline CDR1 and CDR2 sequences are LNHDA and SQIVND (reference sequence).

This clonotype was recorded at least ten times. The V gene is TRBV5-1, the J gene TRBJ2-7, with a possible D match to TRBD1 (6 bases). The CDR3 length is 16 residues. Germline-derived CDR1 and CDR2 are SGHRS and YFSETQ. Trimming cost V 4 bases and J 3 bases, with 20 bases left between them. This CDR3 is CASSTQGSSYGYEQYF. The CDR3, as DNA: TGCGCCAGCAGCACTCAGGGGTCAAGTTATGGCTACGAGCAGTACTTC.

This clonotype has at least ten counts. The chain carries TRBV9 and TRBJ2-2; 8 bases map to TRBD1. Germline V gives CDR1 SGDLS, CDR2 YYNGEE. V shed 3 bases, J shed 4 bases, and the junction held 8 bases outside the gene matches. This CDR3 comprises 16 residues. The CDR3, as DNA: TGTGCCAGCAGCGCCCGGGACAGGAGAGGCACCGGGGAGCTGTTTTTT. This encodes CASSARDRRGTGELFF. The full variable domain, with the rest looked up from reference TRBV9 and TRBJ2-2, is DSGVTQTPKHLITATGQRVTLRCSPRSGDLSVYWYQQSLDQGLQFLIQYYNGEERAKGNILERFSAQQFPDLHSELNLSSLELGDSALYFCASSARDRRGTGELFFGEGSRLTVL.

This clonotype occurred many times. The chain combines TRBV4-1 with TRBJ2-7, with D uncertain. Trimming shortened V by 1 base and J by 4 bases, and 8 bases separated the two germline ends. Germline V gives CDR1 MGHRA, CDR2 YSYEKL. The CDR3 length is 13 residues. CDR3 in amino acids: CASSQGVAYEQYF. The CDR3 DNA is TGCGCCAGCAGCCAAGGTGTGGCATACGAGCAGTACTTC.

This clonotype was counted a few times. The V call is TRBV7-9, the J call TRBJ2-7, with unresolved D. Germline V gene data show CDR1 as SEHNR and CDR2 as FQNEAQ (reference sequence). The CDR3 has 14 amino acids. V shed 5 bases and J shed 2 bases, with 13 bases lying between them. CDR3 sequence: CASSPRTGTYEQYF. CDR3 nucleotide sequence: TGTGCCAGCAGCCCTCGGACCGGTACCTACGAGCAGTACTTC.

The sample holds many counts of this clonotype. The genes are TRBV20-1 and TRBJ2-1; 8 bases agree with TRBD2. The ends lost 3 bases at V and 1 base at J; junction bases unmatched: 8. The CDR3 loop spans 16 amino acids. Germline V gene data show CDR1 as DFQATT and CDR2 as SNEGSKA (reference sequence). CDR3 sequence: CSASLRSGRSYNEQFF. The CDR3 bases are TGCAGTGCTAGTCTGCGAAGCGGGAGATCCTACAATGAGCAGTTCTTC.

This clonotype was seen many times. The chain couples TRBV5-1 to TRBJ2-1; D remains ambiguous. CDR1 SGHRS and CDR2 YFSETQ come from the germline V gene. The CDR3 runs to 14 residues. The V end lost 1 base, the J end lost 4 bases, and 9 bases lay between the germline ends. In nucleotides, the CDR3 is TGCGCCAGCAGCTTGCTTACAGAGTACAATGAGCAGTTCTTC. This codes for CASSLLTEYNEQFF.

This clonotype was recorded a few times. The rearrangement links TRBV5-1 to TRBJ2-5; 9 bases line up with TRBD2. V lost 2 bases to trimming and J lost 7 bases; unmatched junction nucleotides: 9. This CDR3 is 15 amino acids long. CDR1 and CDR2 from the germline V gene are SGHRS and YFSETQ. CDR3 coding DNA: TGCGCCAGCAGCTTCAGTAGCGGGGGAACGGGGACCCAGTACTTC. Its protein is CASSFSSGGTGTQYF.

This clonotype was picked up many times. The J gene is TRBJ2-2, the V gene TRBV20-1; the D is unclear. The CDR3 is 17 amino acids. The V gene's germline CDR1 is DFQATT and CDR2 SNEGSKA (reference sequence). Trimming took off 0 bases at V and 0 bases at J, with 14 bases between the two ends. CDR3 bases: TGCAGTGCTAGAGATGGCCTCCTCCACCCGAACACCGGGGAGCTGTTTTTT. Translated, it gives CSARDGLLHPNTGELFF.

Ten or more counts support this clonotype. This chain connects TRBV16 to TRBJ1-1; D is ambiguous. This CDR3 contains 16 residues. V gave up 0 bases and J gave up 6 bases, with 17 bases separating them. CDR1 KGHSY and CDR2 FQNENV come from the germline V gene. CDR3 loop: CASSQSRAGGGAEAFF. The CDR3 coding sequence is TGTGCCAGCAGCCAATCGAGGGCTGGAGGAGGCGCTGAAGCTTTCTTT.

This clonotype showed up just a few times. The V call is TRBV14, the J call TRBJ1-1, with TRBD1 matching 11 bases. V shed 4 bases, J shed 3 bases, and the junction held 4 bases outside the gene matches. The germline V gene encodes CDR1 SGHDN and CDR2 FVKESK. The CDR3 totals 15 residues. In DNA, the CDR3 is TGTGCCAGCAGCCGGACAGGGGGCGCGGACACTGAAGCTTTCTTT. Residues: CASSRTGGADTEAFF.

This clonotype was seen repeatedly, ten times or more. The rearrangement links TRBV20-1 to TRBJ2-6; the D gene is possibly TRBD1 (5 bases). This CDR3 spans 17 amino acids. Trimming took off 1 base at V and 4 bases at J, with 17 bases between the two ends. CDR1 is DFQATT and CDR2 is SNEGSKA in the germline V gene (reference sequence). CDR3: CSARGTLDRTGANVLTF. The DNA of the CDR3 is TGCAGTGCTAGAGGGACCCTTGACAGAACCGGGGCCAACGTCCTGACTTTC.

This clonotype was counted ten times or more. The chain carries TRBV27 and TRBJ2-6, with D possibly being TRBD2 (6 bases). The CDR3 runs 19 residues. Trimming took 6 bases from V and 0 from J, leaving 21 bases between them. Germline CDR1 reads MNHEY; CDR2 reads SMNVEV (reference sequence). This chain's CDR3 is CASRQRGGTSLSGANVLTF. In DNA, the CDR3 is TGTGCCAGCAGACAGAGGGGCGGGACTTCACTCTCTGGGGCCAACGTCCTGACTTTC.

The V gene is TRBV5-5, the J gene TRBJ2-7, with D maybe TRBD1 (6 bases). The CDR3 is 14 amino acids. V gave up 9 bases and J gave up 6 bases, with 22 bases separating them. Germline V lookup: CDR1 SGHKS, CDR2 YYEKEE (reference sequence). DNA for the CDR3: TGTGCCATGGGCCCGGGGCCAGGGGACGCCGAGCAGTACTTC. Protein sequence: CAMGPGPGDAEQYF.

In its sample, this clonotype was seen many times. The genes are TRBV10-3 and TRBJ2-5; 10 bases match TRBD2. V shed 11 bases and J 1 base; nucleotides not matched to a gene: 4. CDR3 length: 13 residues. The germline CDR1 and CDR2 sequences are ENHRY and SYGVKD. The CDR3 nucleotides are TGTGCCGCGACTAGCGGGCTCCAAGAGACCCAGTACTTC. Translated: CAATSGLQETQYF.

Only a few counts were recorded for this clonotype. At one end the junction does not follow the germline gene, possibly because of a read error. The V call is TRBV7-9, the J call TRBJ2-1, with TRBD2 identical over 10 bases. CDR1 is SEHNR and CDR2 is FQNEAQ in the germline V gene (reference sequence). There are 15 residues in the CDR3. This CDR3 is CASRLAGGIYNEQFF. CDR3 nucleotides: TGTGCCAGCAGGTTAGCGGGGGGCATCTACAATGAGCAGTTCTTC.

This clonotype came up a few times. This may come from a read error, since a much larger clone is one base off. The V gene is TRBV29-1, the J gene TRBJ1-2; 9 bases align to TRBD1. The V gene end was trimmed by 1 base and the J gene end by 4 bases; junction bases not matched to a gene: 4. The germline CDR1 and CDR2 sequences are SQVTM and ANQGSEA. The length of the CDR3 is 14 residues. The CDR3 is CSVEAQQGAYGYTF. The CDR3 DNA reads TGCAGCGTTGAAGCCCAACAGGGGGCCTATGGCTACACCTTC. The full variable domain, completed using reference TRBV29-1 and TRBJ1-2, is SAVISQKPSRDICQRGTSLTIQCQVDSQVTMMFWYRQQPGQSLTLIATANQGSEATYESGFVIDKFPISRPNLTFSTLTVSNMSPEDSSIYLCSVEAQQGAYGYTFGSGTRLTVV.